Listed below are T cell receptor beta chains from one sample, sequenced in a study of blood T cell repertoires in COVID-19. Clones were read by immunoSEQ multiplex PCR, and TCRdb kept only the in-frame ones, dropping some. Of around 270,000 clones detected, approximately 88% appear once; the ten largest clones hold 3% to 3.5%. Sequencing input: PBMCs or T cells enriched from blood (not recorded which). All receptors derive from a woman aged 40 to 55 who had been exposed to COVID-19. Each CDR3 is given with its conserved first and last residue. A D gene is named only where the DNA matches it firmly. Not all rows give a size; the values are once, few, many and, for expanded clones, a class.

J: TRBJ1-2; size: NA; V: TRBV3-1/TRBV3-2; length: 13; D: NA; CDR3: CASSLGGRNGYTF; DNA: TGTGCCAGCAGCCTGGGGGGACGCAACGGCTACACCTTC
J: TRBJ1-2; size: few; V: TRBV15; length: 16; D: NA; CDR3: CATSRDLMDSYYGYTF; DNA: TGTGCCACCAGCAGAGATCTTATGGACAGCTACTATGGCTACACCTTC
J: TRBJ1-2; size: NA; V: TRBV4-2; length: 16; D: TRBD1; CDR3: CASSQGRTGSAYGYTF; DNA: TGTGCCAGCAGCCAAGGTCGGACAGGGTCCGCCTATGGCTACACCTTC
J: TRBJ1-6; size: once; V: TRBV15; length: 15; D: TRBD1; CDR3: CATSIQGGYNSPLHF; DNA: TGTGCCACCAGCATACAGGGGGGCTATAATTCACCCCTCCACTTT
J: TRBJ1-3; size: NA; V: TRBV11-3; length: 12; D: NA; CDR3: CASSFPGATIYF; DNA: TGTGCCAGCAGCTTCCCAGGGGCCACCATATATTTT
J: TRBJ1-2; size: NA; V: TRBV9; length: 11; D: NA; CDR3: CASSARDGYTF; DNA: TGTGCCAGCAGCGCGAGGGATGGCTACACCTTC
J: TRBJ2-7; size: NA; V: TRBV19; length: 15; D: NA; CDR3: CASSIQAGSFYEQYF; DNA: TGTGCCAGTAGTATTCAAGCGGGTTCCTTCTACGAGCAGTACTTC
J: TRBJ2-2; size: NA; V: TRBV9; length: 15; D: NA; CDR3: CASSVEGMNTGELFF; DNA: TGTGCCAGCAGCGTAGAGGGGATGAACACCGGGGAGCTGTTTTTT
J: TRBJ2-5; size: NA; V: TRBV5-6; length: 13; D: NA; CDR3: CASSPEVQETQYF; DNA: TGTGCCAGCAGCCCTGAGGTCCAAGAGACCCAGTACTTC
J: TRBJ2-3; size: once; V: TRBV3-1/TRBV3-2; length: 16; D: TRBD1; CDR3: CASSPGQGIRTDTQYF; DNA: TGTGCCAGCAGCCCGGGACAGGGAATAAGGACAGATACGCAGTATTTT
J: TRBJ1-1; size: NA; V: TRBV28; length: 16; D: NA; CDR3: CASSYRGGRMNTEAFF; DNA: TGTGCCAGCAGTTACCGTGGAGGGAGAATGAACACTGAAGCTTTCTTT